This entry is about one T cell receptor beta chain. Its antigen is unidentified. TCRdb's copy holds only in-frame clones and misses some; the assay was immunoSEQ multiplex PCR. The sample records more than 3,500 clones, 75% to 85% being singletons. This specimen belongs to a study of somatic mutations in cytotoxic T cells in rheumatoid arthritis. Study context: Before any treatment began, about 27 ml EDTA peripheral blood was collected from patients right after diagnosis.

Study-level points and caveats: Measurement of CD8+ T-cell clonality revealed no significant difference between rheumatoid arthritis patients and age-matched healthy controls.

Germline CDR1 reads SEHNR; CDR2 reads FQNEAQ (reference sequence). The CDR3 loop spans 15 amino acids. Deletions cut 0 bases from V and 9 bases from J, with 12 bases between. The chain has TRBV7-9 and TRBJ1-6; a possible D gene is TRBD1 (5 bases). Material for sequencing was CD8+ T cells sorted from blood. This receptor was obtained from an adult with rheumatoid arthritis. The CDR3 nucleotides are TGTGCCAGCAGCTTAGCAGACAGCCCCATTTCACCCCTCCACTTT. Its translation: CASSLADSPISPLHF.